This T cell receptor (beta chain) originates from a study of T cells in narcolepsy. Study-level findings and limits: Autoreactive HCRT-specific and TRIB2-specific clonotypes were marked in same-patient CSF-versus-blood CD4+ comparisons.

There are a few counts of this clone. The antigen remains unidentified. Only in-frame clones appear in the TCRdb table, and some are missing; sequencing was by immunoSEQ multiplex PCR. Among fewer than 40,000 clones listed, around 86% were seen once. This TCR derives from a human donor with narcolepsy. The specimen was CD45RA- memory CD4+ T cells from PBMCs.

The CDR3 is CASSQAGTGWGNTIYF. Written as DNA, the CDR3 is TGCGCCAGCAGCCAAGCTGGGACAGGGTGGGGAAACACCATATATTTT. The J gene is TRBJ1-3, the V gene TRBV4-3; TRBD1 aligns across 9 bases. V lost 1 base, J lost 4 bases, and 5 bases stayed unmatched. The CDR3 runs 16 residues. Germline assignment: CDR1 LGHNA and CDR2 YSLEER.